Listed here are 24 T cell receptor beta chains from one sample, sequenced in a study of blood T cells in healthy people across ages. With a J-beta primer mix and a sample-barcoded 5' primer, a second PCR ran about 6 to 11 cycles. Each CDR3 protein gets one entry after TCRdb re-called the 5' RACE reads with MiXCR. Of 700,000 or so distinct CDR3 sequences in the sample, approximately 22% are singletons; the top ten hold about 20%. What was sequenced was blood. The receptors derive from a man between 70 and 80 years old in good health.

This clonotype was found a few times. This rearrangement joins TRBV5-1 to TRBJ1-4; maybe TRBD1 (6 bases). Trimming removed 2 bases at V and 7 bases at J, with 12 bases between. Germline CDR1 is SGHRS and CDR2 is YFSETQ. CDR3 size: 14 residues. The DNA for the CDR3 is TGCGCCAGCAGCTTCAACAGGGCCGGTGAAAAACTGTTTTTT. It translates to CASSFNRAGEKLFF.

This clonotype was picked up a small number of times. The V gene is TRBV20-1, the J gene TRBJ2-1, with 8 positions matching TRBD2. CDR1 DFQATT and CDR2 SNEGSKA come from the germline V gene (reference sequence). This CDR3 spans 13 amino acids. V lost 8 bases to trimming and J lost 7 bases; unmatched junction nucleotides: 10. The CDR3 bases are TGCAGTCCCGGGACGGGGGGGATAAATGAGCAGTTCTTC. Its translation: CSPGTGGINEQFF.

This rearrangement joins TRBV12-3 or TRBV12-4 to TRBJ2-1; D gene ambiguous. V lost 6 bases and J 5 bases, leaving 14 bases between the germline ends. CDR3 length equals 14 residues. The DNA of the CDR3 is TGTGCCAGCAGCCCAGACAATTCCCACAATGAGCAGTTCTTC. Its translation is CASSPDNSHNEQFF.

This clonotype was observed a handful of times. The chain has TRBV5-6 and TRBJ1-1; D is possibly TRBD1 (5 bases). The CDR3 is 12 amino acids. Trimming took 0 bases from V and 11 from J, leaving 11 bases between them. Germline loops: CDR1 SGHDT, CDR2 YYEEEE. The CDR3 bases are TGTGCCAGCAGCTTGGACAGGTACCTGGCTTTCTTT. It encodes CASSLDRYLAFF.

This clonotype was detected a few times. The J gene is TRBJ1-2, the V gene TRBV7-9; no clear D. Germline V lookup: CDR1 SEHNR, CDR2 FQNEAQ (reference sequence). Deletions cut 0 bases from V and 2 bases from J, with 10 bases between. This CDR3 is 15 amino acids long. The DNA for the CDR3 is TGTGCCAGCAGCTTAGCCCTTACTGACAACTATGGCTACACCTTC. Protein: CASSLALTDNYGYTF.

The chain links TRBV25-1 to TRBJ2-7; 9 bases line up with TRBD1. With 5 bases clipped from V and 5 bases from J, the junction kept 7 bases outside the gene matches. This CDR3 is built from 14 residues. Germline V gene lookup returns CDR1 MGHDK and CDR2 SYGVNS. The CDR3 DNA is TGTGCCAGCAGTTCCCACAGGGGGCAGGACGAGCAGTACTTC. Its translation is CASSSHRGQDEQYF.

The gene calls are TRBV12-3 or TRBV12-4 and TRBJ1-6; D is undetermined. The V end was cut by 2 bases, the J end by 1 base, with 6 bases between. CDR3 length: 15 amino acids. The CDR3 bases are TGTGCCAGCAGTTTACATGGGTCCTATAATTCACCCCTCCACTTT. Residues: CASSLHGSYNSPLHF.

The chain links TRBV10-3 to TRBJ2-7; possibly TRBD2 for D (5 bases). TRBJ2-1 matches the DNA end more closely, so the J call is doubtful. This CDR3 region has 12 residues. The germline gives CDR1 ENHRY, CDR2 SYGVKD. The CDR3 here is CAISPSGNEQFF. CDR3 DNA sequence: TGTGCCATTAGCCCGAGCGGCAATGAGCAGTTCTTC.

The sample holds a few counts of this clonotype. At one end, the junction sequence differs from germline, possibly due to a read error. This sequence joins TRBV18 and TRBJ1-2; 7 nucleotides agree with TRBD1. Germline V CDR1 and CDR2: KGHSH, LQKENI. The CDR3 is made up of 17 amino acids. CDR3 residues: CASSPRQRDSVGTGHTF. The CDR3 nucleotides read TGTGCCAGCTCACCAAGACAACGGGACAGTGTTGGAACTGGCCACACCTTC. Based on the CDR3 plus reference TRBV18 and TRBJ1-2, the full variable domain is NAGVMQNPRHLVRRRGQEARLRCSPMKGHSHVYWYRQLPEEGLKFMVYLQKENIIDESGMPKERFSAEFPKEGPSILRIQQVVRGDSAAYFCASSPRQRDSVGTGHTFGSGTRLTVV.

The chain recombines TRBV20-1 with TRBJ2-3, with TRBD2 matching 13 bases. J was trimmed by 5 bases and V by 5 bases; bases with no gene match: 10. Germline assignment: CDR1 DFQATT and CDR2 SNEGSKA (reference sequence). The CDR3 totals 16 residues. The DNA for the CDR3 is TGCAGTGCTCCCGCAACTAGCGGGAGGGCTGTAGATACGCAGTATTTT. This gives the protein CSAPATSGRAVDTQYF.

The V call is TRBV6-6, the J call TRBJ2-5, with D tentatively TRBD1 or TRBD2 (5 bases each). The tail of the sequence fits TRBJ2-7 better, so the J call may be wrong. Germline CDR1 MNHNY, CDR2 SVGAGI (reference sequence). This CDR3 is built from 12 residues. This CDR3 is CASSYVGDEQYF. CDR3 DNA: TGTGCCAGCAGTTACGTGGGGGACGAGCAGTACTTC.

There are a few counts of this clonotype. The genes are TRBV5-1 and TRBJ2-2; no clear D gene. CDR1 and CDR2 (germline): SGHRS, YFSETQ. With 0 bases removed from V and 5 bases from J, the gap between germline ends came to 5 bases. CDR3 length equals 13 residues. The CDR3 here is CASSLDPTGELFF. The CDR3 DNA reads as TGCGCCAGCAGCTTGGACCCGACCGGGGAGCTGTTTTTT.

The gene calls are TRBV5-1 and TRBJ2-2; perhaps TRBD1 as D (5 bases). CDR1 and CDR2 from the germline V gene are SGHRS and YFSETQ. The CDR3 loop spans 15 amino acids. V was pared by 1 base and J by 4 bases, with 11 bases between. The CDR3 spells CASSLRAGSTGELFF. CDR3 in DNA: TGCGCCAGCAGCTTGCGGGCAGGGTCCACCGGGGAGCTGTTTTTT.

This clonotype was detected once. V gene TRBV6-2 or TRBV6-3 combines with J gene TRBJ2-3; 13 bases fit TRBD2. J gave up 1 base and V 2 bases, and 6 bases lay outside the gene matches. CDR1 is MNHEY, CDR2 SVGEGT, per germline. There are 18 residues in the CDR3. In DNA form, the CDR3 reads TGTGCCAGCAGTTACGATCGGACTAGCGGGAGTGGCACAGATACGCAGTATTTT. Its translation is CASSYDRTSGSGTDTQYF.

This clonotype was observed a handful of times. V and J are TRBV29-1 and TRBJ2-6; D is unclear. The CDR3 is made up of 13 amino acids. Between the trimmed V and J ends, which lost 7 bases and 0 bases, there was a span of 7 bases. CDR1 is SQVTM, CDR2 ANQGSEA, per germline. This CDR3 reads CSAGPSGANVLTF. CDR3 coding DNA: TGCAGCGCCGGCCCCTCTGGGGCCAACGTCCTGACTTTC.

The chain carries TRBV3-1 and TRBJ2-1; D is tentatively TRBD1 or TRBD2 (5 bases each). Germline CDR1 LGHDT, CDR2 YNNKEL (reference sequence). Trimming shortened V by 4 bases and J by 8 bases, and 18 bases separated the two germline ends. The CDR3 covers 15 residues. The DNA for the CDR3 is TGTGCCAGCAGCCCCCAAGTCTCGGGGCTGTATGAGCAGTTCTTC. Translated, it gives CASSPQVSGLYEQFF.

This chain joins TRBV6-2 or TRBV6-3 and TRBJ2-1; D call uncertain. Germline V gives CDR1 MNHEY, CDR2 SVGEGT. The ends were cut back, 9 bases at V and 1 base at J, with 10 bases in the middle. This CDR3 contains 13 residues. This CDR3 is CARPGESYNEQFF. The CDR3, as DNA: TGTGCCAGACCAGGTGAATCCTACAATGAGCAGTTCTTC.

The sample holds a few counts of this clonotype. This sequence joins TRBV27 and TRBJ2-5, with D possibly being TRBD2 (6 bases). The J call may be faulty, since TRBJ2-7 better matches the DNA end. This CDR3 is built from 13 residues. CDR1 MNHEY and CDR2 SMNVEV come from the germline V gene (reference sequence). CDR3 coding DNA: TGTGCCAGCAGTGGTCAGGAGGGTTACGAGCAGTACTTC. The encoded protein is CASSGQEGYEQYF.

The sample holds a few counts of this clonotype. The V call is TRBV2, the J call TRBJ2-2, with D unclear. V was pared by 6 bases and J by 4 bases, with 3 bases between. This CDR3 is 11 amino acids long. Germline CDR1 reads SNHLY; CDR2 reads FYNNEI. This chain's CDR3 is CASRGTGELFF. CDR3 nucleotide sequence: TGTGCCAGCAGAGGCACCGGGGAGCTGTTTTTT.

In its sample, this clonotype was seen once. The chain employs TRBV18 and TRBJ1-2; D perhaps matches TRBD1 (6 bases). This CDR3 spans 14 amino acids. Germline-derived CDR1 and CDR2 are KGHSH and LQKENI. V was cut by 3 bases and J by 8 bases, with 16 bases left in between. CDR3 nucleotides: TGTGCCAGCTCACCCACCCCAAAGGGGGACGGCTACACCTTC. Amino acids: CASSPTPKGDGYTF. The entire variable domain, with the rest obtained from reference TRBV18 and TRBJ1-2, is as follows: NAGVMQNPRHLVRRRGQEARLRCSPMKGHSHVYWYRQLPEEGLKFMVYLQKENIIDESGMPKERFSAEFPKEGPSILRIQQVVRGDSAAYFCASSPTPKGDGYTFGSGTRLTVV.

This clonotype was seen a handful of times. CDR3 nucleotide sequence: TGTGCCAGCAGCACGTCTAGCGGGGGGGCGGTTGGGGAGCTGTTTTTT. Its protein is CASSTSSGGAVGELFF. The chain uses TRBV7-8 and TRBJ2-2, with 12 bases aligning to TRBD2. The germline gives CDR1 SGHVS, CDR2 FQNEAQ. Unmatched junction bases numbered 9, after V lost 5 bases and J lost 8 bases. The CDR3 spans 16 residues.

This clonotype was found many times. The junction does not match germline at one end; this may be a read error. The chain recombines TRBV5-1 with TRBJ2-3; no reliable D call. CDR3 length: 13 amino acids. CDR1 and CDR2 from the germline V gene are SGHRS and YFSETQ. CDR3 bases: TGTGCCAGCTCACCAAGCGGCACAGATACGCAGTATTTT. It yields the protein CASSPSGTDTQYF.

This chain links TRBV20-1 with TRBJ2-2; D remains unclear. The CDR3 extends over 14 amino acids. CDR1 and CDR2 (germline): DFQATT, SNEGSKA (reference sequence). Trimming took off 3 bases at V and 3 bases at J, with 11 bases between the two ends. The DNA of the CDR3 is TGCAGTGCTAGTACCCGGACCTACACCGGGGAGCTGTTTTTT. It specifies CSASTRTYTGELFF.

V usage is TRBV7-2 and J usage is TRBJ2-5; D remains ambiguous. Trimming removed 5 bases at V and 1 base at J, with 11 bases between. The CDR3 extends over 14 amino acids. Germline lookup yields CDR1 SGHTA and CDR2 FQGNSA. Here the CDR3 reads CASSPSELQETQYF. The CDR3 nucleotides are TGTGCCAGCAGCCCAAGCGAGCTCCAAGAGACCCAGTACTTC.